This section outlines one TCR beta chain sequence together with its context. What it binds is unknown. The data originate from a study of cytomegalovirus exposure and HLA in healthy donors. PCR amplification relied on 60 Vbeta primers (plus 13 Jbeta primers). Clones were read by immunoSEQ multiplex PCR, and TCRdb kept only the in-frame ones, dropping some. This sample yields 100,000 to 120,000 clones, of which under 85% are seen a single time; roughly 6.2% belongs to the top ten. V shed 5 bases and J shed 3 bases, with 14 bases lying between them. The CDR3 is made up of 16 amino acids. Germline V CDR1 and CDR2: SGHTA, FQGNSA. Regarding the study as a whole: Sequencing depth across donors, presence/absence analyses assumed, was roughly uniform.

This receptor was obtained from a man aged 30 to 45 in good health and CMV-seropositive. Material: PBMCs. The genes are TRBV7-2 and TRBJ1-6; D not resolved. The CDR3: CASSPQVGSYNSPLHF. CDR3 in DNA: TGTGCCAGCAGCCCTCAAGTTGGCAGCTATAATTCACCCCTCCACTTT.